Detailed here is one T cell receptor beta chain. Its antigen remains unidentified. It was with 60 Vbeta and 13 Jbeta primers that the PCR ran. The method was immunoSEQ multiplex PCR; TCRdb's version includes in-frame clones alone and lacks a portion of them. The sample records approximately 170,000 clones, more than 65% being singletons. The data were taken from a study of cytomegalovirus exposure and HLA in healthy donors. The study, taken as a whole, reports: The analysis excluded some indistinguishable V segments, including TRBV6-2 and TRBV6-3. Per a later analysis, about 15,000 TCR beta sequences showed association with HLA alleles at 0.05 false discovery rate. In a later analysis, a genetic analysis reported fewer productive-TCR N-insertions in an Asian-associated ancestry cluster than the cohort average.

CDR1 and CDR2 from the germline V gene are KGHSH and LQKENI. The V and J ends lost 4 bases and 6 bases, in that order; junction bases with no gene match: 6. This CDR3 has 16 residues. The chain joins TRBV18 to TRBJ2-1, with TRBD2 matching 13 bases. The source is a man aged 50 to 60 in good health and CMV-seropositive. Sequenced material: PBMCs. CDR3 amino acids: CASSLRTSGRGNEQFF. DNA for the CDR3: TGTGCCAGCTCACTACGGACTAGCGGGAGAGGCAATGAGCAGTTCTTC.